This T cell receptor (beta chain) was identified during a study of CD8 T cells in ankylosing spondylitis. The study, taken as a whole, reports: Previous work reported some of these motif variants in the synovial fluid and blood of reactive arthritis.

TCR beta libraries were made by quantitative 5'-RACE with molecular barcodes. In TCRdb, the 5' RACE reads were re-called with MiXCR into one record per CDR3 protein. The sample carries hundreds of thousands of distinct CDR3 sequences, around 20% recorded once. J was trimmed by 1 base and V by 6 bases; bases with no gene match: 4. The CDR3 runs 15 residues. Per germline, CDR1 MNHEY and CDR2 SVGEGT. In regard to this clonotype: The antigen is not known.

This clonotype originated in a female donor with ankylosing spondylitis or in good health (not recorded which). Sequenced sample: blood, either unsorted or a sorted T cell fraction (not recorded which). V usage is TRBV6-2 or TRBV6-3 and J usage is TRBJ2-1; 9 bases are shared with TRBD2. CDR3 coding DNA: TGTGCCAGCAGACATAGCGGGAGTTCCTACAATGAGCAGTTCTTC. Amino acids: CASRHSGSSYNEQFF.